The TCR beta chain under discussion was sequenced for a study of blood T cell repertoires in COVID-19. The V and J ends lost 7 bases and 4 bases, in that order; junction bases with no gene match: 5. CDR1 LGHDT and CDR2 YNNKEL come from the germline V gene (reference sequence). The CDR3 runs to 13 residues. In the authors' workflow: Amplification with reference gene primers provided the estimates of nucleated cell counts. The data were produced by immunoSEQ multiplex PCR, yet TCRdb's version contains in-frame clones alone and is incomplete. The V and J calls and the clone size are those of that table, but D and trimming were determined from the DNA. Seen here are approximately 50,000 clones, 80% to 90% observed once, and the top ten hold approximately 5.2%.

The TCR comes from a human donor in a cohort sampled during active COVID-19. The material sequenced was peripheral blood. The chain couples TRBV3-1 (or the pseudogene TRBV3-2) to TRBJ1-2; 8 bases align to TRBD1. CDR3 amino acids: CASTQGAVYGYTF. In DNA form, the CDR3 reads TGTGCCAGCACTCAGGGGGCGGTCTATGGCTACACCTTC.